This entry is about one T cell receptor (beta chain). Its target is not known. The sample is drawn from a study of beta chain features in type 1 diabetes. Trimming took 4 bases from V and 3 from J, leaving 11 bases between them. The CDR3 consists of 14 residues. Germline loops: CDR1 LNHDA, CDR2 SQIVND (reference sequence). The isolated RNA, all of it, was reverse transcribed, so expressed TCRB transcripts were what got sequenced. For naive, central memory and regulatory T cell samples, reads averaged about 3.7 million. Sequencing used immunoSEQ multiplex PCR; TCRdb keeps in-frame clones, though not all of them. The sample contains approximately 150,000 clones, 7% to 10% of which appear only once. Using CD45RO/CCR7/CD25/CD127/CD95/CD27, CD4+ naive, central memory, regulatory and stem cell-like memory cells were sorted. Broader study findings: VDJ junctions from type 1 diabetes patients carried fewer insertions and larger deletions.

The V gene is TRBV19, the J gene TRBJ2-3; D is perhaps TRBD1 (6 bases). Material for sequencing was central memory CD4+ T cells from blood. The source of this sequence is a woman aged 18-29 years in good health. The CDR3 nucleotides read TGTGCCAGTAGTAGACAGGATCTTACAGATACGCAGTATTTT. Encoded protein: CASSRQDLTDTQYF.